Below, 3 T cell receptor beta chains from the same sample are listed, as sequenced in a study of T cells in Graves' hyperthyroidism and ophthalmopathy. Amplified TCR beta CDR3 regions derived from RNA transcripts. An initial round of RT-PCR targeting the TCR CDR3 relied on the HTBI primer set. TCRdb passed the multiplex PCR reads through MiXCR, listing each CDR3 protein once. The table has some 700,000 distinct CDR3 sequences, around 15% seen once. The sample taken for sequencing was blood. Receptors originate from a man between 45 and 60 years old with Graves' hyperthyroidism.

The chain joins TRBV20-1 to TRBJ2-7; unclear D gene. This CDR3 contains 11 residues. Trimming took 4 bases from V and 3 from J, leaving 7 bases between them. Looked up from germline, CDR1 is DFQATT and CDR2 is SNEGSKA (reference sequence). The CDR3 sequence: CSATEDYEQYF. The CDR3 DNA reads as TGCAGTGCTACCGAGGACTACGAGCAGTACTTC.

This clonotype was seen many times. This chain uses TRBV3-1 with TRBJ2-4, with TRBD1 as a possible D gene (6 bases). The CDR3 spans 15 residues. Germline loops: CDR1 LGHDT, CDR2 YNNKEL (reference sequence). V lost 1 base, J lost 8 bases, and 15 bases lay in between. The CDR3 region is CASSQAPQGIYIQYF. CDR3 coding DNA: TGTGCCAGCAGCCAAGCTCCACAGGGAATATACATTCAGTACTTC.

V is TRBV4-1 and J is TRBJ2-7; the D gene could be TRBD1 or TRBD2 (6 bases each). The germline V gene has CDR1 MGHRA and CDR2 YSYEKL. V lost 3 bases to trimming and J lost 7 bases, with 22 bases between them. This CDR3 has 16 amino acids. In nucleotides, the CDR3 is TGCGCCAGCAGCCACCTAATAAGGGGGAGTGGAGGGGAGCAGTACTTC. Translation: CASSHLIRGSGGEQYF.